The sequence of this TCR beta chain was determined in a study of T cells in Graves' hyperthyroidism and ophthalmopathy. The study collected blood at first hyperthyroidism diagnosis, before any ophthalmopathy symptoms arose. The CDR3 regions of TCR beta were amplified from RNA transcripts. The HTBI set primed first-round TCR CDR3 RT-PCR. TCRdb reprocessed the multiplex PCR reads with MiXCR, giving one entry per CDR3 protein. The sample consists of 130,000 to 150,000 distinct CDR3 sequences, roughly 23% of them appearing once. The length of the CDR3 is 14 residues. The germline V gene encodes CDR1 SGHAT and CDR2 FQNNGV. The V gene lost 5 bases and the J gene lost 1 base, with 11 bases spanning the gap. This clonotype came up once.

The clonotype comes from a woman between 50 and 59 years old with Graves' hyperthyroidism that later progressed to Graves' ophthalmopathy. V gene TRBV11-2 combines with J gene TRBJ2-5; D is possibly TRBD1 (6 bases). Sequencing was performed on blood. CDR3 protein: CASSNRQVQETQYF. CDR3 nucleotides: TGTGCCAGCAGCAACCGACAGGTCCAAGAGACCCAGTACTTC. The full variable domain, in which reference TRBV11-2 and TRBJ2-5 provide the parts outside the CDR3, is EAGVAQSPRYKIIEKRQSVAFWCNPISGHATLYWYQQILGQGPKLLIQFQNNGVVDDSQLPKDRFSAERLKGVDSTLKIQPAKLEDSAVYLCASSNRQVQETQYFGPGTRLLVL.